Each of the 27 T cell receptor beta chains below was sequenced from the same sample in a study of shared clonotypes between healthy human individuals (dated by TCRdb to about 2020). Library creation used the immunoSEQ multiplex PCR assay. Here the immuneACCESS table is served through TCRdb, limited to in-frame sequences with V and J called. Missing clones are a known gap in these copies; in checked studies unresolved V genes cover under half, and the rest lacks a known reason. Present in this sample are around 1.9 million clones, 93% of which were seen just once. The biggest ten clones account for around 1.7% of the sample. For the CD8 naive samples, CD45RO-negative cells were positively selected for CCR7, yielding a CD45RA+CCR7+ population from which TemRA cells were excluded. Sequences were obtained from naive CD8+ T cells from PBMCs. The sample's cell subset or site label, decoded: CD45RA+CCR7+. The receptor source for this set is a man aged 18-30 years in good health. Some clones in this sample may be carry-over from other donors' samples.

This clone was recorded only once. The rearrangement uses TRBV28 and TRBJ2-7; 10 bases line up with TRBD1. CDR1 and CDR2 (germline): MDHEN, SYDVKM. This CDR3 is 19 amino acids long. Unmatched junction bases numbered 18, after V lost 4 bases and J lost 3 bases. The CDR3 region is CASSSRDRGRLATNYEQYF. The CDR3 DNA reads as TGTGCCAGCAGTTCCCGGGACAGGGGTAGGCTAGCGACCAACTACGAGCAGTACTTC.

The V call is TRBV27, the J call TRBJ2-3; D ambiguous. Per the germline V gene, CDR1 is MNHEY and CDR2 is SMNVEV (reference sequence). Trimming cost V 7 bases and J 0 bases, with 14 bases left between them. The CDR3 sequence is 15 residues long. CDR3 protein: CASKVLTASTDTQYF. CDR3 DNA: TGTGCCAGCAAAGTACTAACCGCTAGCACAGATACGCAGTATTTT.

This CDR3 is CASSPDRAEGMNTEAFF. The CDR3, as DNA: TGTGCCAGCAGCCCGGACAGGGCGGAAGGGATGAACACTGAAGCTTTCTTT. V and J are TRBV7-9 and TRBJ1-1; 8 bases align to TRBD1. Unmatched junction bases numbered 11, after V lost 5 bases and J lost 0 bases. The CDR3 is 17 amino acids. Germline CDR1 reads SEHNR; CDR2 reads FQNEAQ (reference sequence).

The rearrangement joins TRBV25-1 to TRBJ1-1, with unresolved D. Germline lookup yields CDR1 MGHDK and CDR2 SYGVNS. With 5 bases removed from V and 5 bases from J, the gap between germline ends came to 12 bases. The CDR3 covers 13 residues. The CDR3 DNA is TGTGCCAGCAGTTTCAGCGGGGTAACTGAAGCTTTCTTT. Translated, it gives CASSFSGVTEAFF. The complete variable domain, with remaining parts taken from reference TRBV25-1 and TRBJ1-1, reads EADIYQTPRYLVIGTGKKITLECSQTMGHDKMYWYQQDPGMELHLIHYSYGVNSTEKGDLSSESTVSRIRTEHFPLTLESARPSHTSQYLCASSFSGVTEAFFGQGTRLTVV.

In DNA, the CDR3 is TGTGCCAGCAGCTTGGGAGGGATTTGGGAGACCCAGTACTTC. Translation: CASSLGGIWETQYF. The chain employs TRBV7-9 and TRBJ2-5, with 7 bases aligning to TRBD2. Trimming removed 3 bases from V and 5 bases from J; junction bases left unmatched: 6. Germline CDR1 SEHNR, CDR2 FQNEAQ (reference sequence). This CDR3 comprises 14 residues.

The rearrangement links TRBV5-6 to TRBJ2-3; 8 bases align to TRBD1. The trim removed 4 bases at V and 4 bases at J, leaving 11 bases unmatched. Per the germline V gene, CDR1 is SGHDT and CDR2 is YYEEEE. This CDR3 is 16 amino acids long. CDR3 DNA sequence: TGTGCCAGCAGCAGGGTCCAGGGGGCCCTTGCAGATACGCAGTATTTT. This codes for CASSRVQGALADTQYF.

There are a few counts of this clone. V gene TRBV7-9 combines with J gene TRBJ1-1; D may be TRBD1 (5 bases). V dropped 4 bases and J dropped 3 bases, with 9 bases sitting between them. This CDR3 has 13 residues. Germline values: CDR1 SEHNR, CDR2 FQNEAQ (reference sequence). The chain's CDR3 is CASSWGTDTEAFF. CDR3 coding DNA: TGTGCCAGCAGCTGGGGGACGGACACTGAAGCTTTCTTT.

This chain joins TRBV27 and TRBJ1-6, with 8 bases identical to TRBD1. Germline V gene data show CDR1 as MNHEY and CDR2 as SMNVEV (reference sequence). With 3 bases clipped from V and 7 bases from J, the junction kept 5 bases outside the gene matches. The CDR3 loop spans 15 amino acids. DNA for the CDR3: TGTGCCAGCAGTTTCGGGCAGGGGGCGAATTCACCCCTCCACTTT. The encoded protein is CASSFGQGANSPLHF.

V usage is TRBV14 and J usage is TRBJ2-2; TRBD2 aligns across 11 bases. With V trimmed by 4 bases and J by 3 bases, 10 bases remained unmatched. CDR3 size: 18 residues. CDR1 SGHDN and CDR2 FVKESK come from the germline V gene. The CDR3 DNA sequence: TGTGCCAGCAGCCCGGGACTAGCGGAACCAATTGACACCGGGGAGCTGTTTTTT. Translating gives CASSPGLAEPIDTGELFF.

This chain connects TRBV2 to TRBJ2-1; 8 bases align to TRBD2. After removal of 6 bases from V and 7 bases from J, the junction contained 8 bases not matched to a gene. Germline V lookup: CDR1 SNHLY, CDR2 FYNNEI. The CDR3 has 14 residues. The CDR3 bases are TGTGCCAGCAGGAAGCGGGAGTTCGGAAATGAGCAGTTCTTC. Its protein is CASRKREFGNEQFF.

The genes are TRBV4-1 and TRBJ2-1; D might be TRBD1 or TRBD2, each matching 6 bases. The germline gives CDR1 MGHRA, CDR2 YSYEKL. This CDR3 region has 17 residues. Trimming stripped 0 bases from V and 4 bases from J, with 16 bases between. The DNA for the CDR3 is TGCGCCAGCAGCCAAGATAGGGGGGACCCGACGTACAATGAGCAGTTCTTC. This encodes CASSQDRGDPTYNEQFF.

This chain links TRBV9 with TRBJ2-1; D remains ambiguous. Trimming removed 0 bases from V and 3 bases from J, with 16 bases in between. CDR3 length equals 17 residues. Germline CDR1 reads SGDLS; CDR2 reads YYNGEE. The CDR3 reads CASSVAVGGGYYNEQFF. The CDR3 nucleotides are TGTGCCAGCAGCGTAGCGGTGGGTGGTGGATACTACAATGAGCAGTTCTTC.

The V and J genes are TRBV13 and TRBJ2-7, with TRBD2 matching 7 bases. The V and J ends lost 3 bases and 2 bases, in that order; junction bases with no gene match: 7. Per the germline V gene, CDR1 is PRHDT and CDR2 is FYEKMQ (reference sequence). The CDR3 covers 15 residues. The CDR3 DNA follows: TGTGCCAGCAGCTTGGGGTTGGGACTAACCTACGAGCAGTACTTC. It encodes CASSLGLGLTYEQYF.

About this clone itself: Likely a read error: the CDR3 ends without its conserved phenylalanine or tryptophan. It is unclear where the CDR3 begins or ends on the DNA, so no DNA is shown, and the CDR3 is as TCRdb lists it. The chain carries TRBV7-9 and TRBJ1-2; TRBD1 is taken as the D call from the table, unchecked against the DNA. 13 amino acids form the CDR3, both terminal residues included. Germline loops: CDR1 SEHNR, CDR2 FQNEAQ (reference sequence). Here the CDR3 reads CASSPQSHRVQFS.

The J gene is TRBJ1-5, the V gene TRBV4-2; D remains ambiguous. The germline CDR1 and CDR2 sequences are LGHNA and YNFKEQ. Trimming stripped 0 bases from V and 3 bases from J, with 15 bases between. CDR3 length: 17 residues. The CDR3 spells CASSQEKYVTHNQPQHF. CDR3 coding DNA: TGTGCCAGCAGCCAAGAGAAGTACGTGACCCACAATCAGCCCCAGCATTTT.

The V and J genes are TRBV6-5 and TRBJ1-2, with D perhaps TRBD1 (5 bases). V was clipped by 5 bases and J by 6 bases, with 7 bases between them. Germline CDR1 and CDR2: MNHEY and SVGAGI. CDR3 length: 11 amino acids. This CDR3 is CASSTGHGYTF. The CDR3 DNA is TGTGCCAGCAGTACGGGGCATGGCTACACCTTC.

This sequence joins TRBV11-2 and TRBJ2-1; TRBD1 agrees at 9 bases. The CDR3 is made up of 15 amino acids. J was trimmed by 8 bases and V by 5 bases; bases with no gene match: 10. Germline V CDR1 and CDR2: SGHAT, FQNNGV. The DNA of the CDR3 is TGTGCCAGCAGCGCACCGGGACAGGGCGACTATGAGCAGTTCTTC. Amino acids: CASSAPGQGDYEQFF.

The DNA of the CDR3 is TGTGCCAGCAGTCCCCGACCGGGACAGCTGGAGGGCTCTGGAAACACCATATATTTT. This gives the protein CASSPRPGQLEGSGNTIYF. The chain carries TRBV28 and TRBJ1-3, with 7 bases lining up with TRBD1. Germline V gene sequence: CDR1 MDHEN, CDR2 SYDVKM. With 5 bases clipped from V and 0 bases from J, the junction kept 16 bases outside the gene matches. The CDR3 covers 19 residues.

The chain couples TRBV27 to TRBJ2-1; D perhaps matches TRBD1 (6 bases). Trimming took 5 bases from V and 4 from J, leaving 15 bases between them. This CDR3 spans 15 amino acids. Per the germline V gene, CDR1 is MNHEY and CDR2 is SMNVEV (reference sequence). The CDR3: CASSPTGTPYNEQFF. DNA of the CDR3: TGTGCCAGCAGTCCCACCGGGACACCTTACAATGAGCAGTTCTTC.

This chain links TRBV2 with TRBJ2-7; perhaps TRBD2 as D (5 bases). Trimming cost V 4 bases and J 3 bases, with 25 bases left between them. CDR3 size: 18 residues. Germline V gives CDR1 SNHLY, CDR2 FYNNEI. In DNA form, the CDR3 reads TGTGCCAGCAGTGGATTTTCGTTGGGGAGTCGAGTCAGCTACGAGCAGTACTTC. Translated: CASSGFSLGSRVSYEQYF.

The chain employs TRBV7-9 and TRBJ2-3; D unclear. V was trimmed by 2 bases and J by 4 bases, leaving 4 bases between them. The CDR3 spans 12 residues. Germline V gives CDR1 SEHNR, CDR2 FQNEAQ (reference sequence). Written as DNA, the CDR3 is TGTGCCAGCAGCTTATACGCAGATACGCAGTATTTT. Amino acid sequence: CASSLYADTQYF.

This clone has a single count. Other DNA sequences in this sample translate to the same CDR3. CDR3 coding DNA: TGTGCCAGCAGCGTAACGGGGACGGCCACCTACGAGCAGTACTTC. Its protein is CASSVTGTATYEQYF. This sequence joins TRBV9 and TRBJ2-7; perhaps D is TRBD1 or TRBD2 (5 bases each). Trimming took off 1 base at V and 2 bases at J, with 13 bases between the two ends. CDR3 length: 15 amino acids. Germline V lookup: CDR1 SGDLS, CDR2 YYNGEE.

This CDR3 reads CASSVMPGVSTGELFF. The CDR3 DNA reads TGTGCCAGCAGCGTAATGCCGGGGGTGTCCACCGGGGAGCTGTTTTTT. V is TRBV9 and J is TRBJ2-2; the D gene is possibly TRBD2 (6 bases). The V end lost 1 base, the J end lost 4 bases, and 14 bases lay between the germline ends. Germline CDR1 reads SGDLS; CDR2 reads YYNGEE. There are 16 residues in the CDR3.

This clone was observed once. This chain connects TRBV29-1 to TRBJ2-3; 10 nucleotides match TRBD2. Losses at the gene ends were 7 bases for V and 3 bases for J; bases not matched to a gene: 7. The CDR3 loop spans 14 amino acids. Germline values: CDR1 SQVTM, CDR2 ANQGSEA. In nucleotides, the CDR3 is TGCAGCGCTTCACTAGCGGGATATACAGATACGCAGTATTTT. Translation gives CSASLAGYTDTQYF.

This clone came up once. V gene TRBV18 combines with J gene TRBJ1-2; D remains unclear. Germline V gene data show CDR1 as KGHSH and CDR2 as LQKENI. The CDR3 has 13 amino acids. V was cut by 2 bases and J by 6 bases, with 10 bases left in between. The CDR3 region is CASSPSSGDGYTF. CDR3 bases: TGTGCCAGCTCACCATCTTCGGGTGATGGCTACACCTTC.

The CDR3 DNA reads TGTGCCAGCAGTGAATATCTGGACAGGGCGAGCTACGAGCAGTACTTC. It translates to CASSEYLDRASYEQYF. V and J are TRBV2 and TRBJ2-7; the match to TRBD1 covers 8 bases. Trimming at V came to 2 bases and at J to 3 bases, leaving 9 bases not matched to a gene. This CDR3 spans 16 amino acids. The germline CDR1 and CDR2 sequences are SNHLY and FYNNEI.

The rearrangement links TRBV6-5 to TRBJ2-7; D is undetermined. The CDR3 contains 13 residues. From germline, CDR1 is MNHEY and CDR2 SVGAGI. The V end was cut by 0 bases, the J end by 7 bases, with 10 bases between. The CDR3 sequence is CASSYSVQAEQYF. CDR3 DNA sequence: TGTGCCAGCAGTTACTCGGTGCAGGCGGAGCAGTACTTC.